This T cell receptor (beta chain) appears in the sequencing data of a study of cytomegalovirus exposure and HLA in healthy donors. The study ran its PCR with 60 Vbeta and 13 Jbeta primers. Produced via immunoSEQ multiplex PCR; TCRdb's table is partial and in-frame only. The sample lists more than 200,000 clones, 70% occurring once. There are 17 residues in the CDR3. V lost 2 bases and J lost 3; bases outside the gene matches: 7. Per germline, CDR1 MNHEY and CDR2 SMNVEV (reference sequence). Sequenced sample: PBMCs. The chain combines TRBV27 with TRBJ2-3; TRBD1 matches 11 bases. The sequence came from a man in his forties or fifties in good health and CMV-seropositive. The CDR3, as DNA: TGTGCCAGCAGTTTAGTTGGGACAGGGGGAGTAACAGATACGCAGTATTTT. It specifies CASSLVGTGGVTDTQYF.